The 32 T cell receptor beta chains reported below all come from one sample, sequenced in a study of a mutant IDH1 vaccine in newly diagnosed glioma. Which antigens these TCRs recognize remains unknown. TCRdb's copy holds only in-frame clones and misses some; the assay was immunoSEQ multiplex PCR. The sample shows around 50,000 clones, 65% to 85% of them seen only once. The time point: week 47, end of study. The content of each vaccine dose was 300 ug of mutant IDH1 20-mer peptide, and topical imiquimod accompanied it. This sample comprised PBMCs, obtained from a glioma patient whose treatment included an IDH1 peptide vaccine. These receptors originate from a woman in her 30s with glioma. Some clones in this sample may be carry-over from other donors' samples.

This clone was detected once. The chain has TRBV6-1 and TRBJ1-1; TRBD1 might be the D (6 bases). The CDR3 totals 16 residues. The V gene lost 0 bases and the J gene lost 0 bases, with 11 bases spanning the gap. Per germline, CDR1 MNHNS and CDR2 SASEGT. CDR3 protein: CASSEAGGGMNTEAFF. DNA for the CDR3: TGTGCCAGCAGTGAAGCTGGGGGGGGCATGAACACTGAAGCTTTCTTT.

The chain recombines TRBV30 with TRBJ2-7; 9 bases map to TRBD1. Germline V gene lookup returns CDR1 GTSNPN and CDR2 SVGIG (reference sequence). J lost 3 bases, V lost 7 bases, and 7 bases had no gene match. There are 13 residues in the CDR3. CDR3 in DNA: TGTGCCTATCGCGGGACAGGGCACTACGAGCAGTACTTC. Protein product: CAYRGTGHYEQYF.

This chain links TRBV4-2 with TRBJ2-7; D is perhaps TRBD2 (6 bases). The CDR3 extends over 15 amino acids. Per germline, CDR1 LGHNA and CDR2 YNFKEQ. Trimming removed 4 bases from V and 6 bases from J, with 19 bases in between. CDR3 coding DNA: TGTGCCAGCAGCCGGGATCGGGAGATATCGCTCGAGCAGTACTTC. This gives the protein CASSRDREISLEQYF.

This rearrangement joins TRBV5-5 to TRBJ2-7; D may be TRBD1 (5 bases). Germline CDR1 reads SGHKS; CDR2 reads YYEKEE (reference sequence). The CDR3 totals 15 residues. Trimming pared 0 bases from V and 6 bases from J, leaving 16 bases between. Here the CDR3 DNA reads TGTGCCAGCAGCTTGGAATTGGACATGTCGGGCGAGCAGTACTTC. Protein: CASSLELDMSGEQYF.

The chain combines TRBV18 with TRBJ1-1; D is possibly TRBD1 (5 bases). V was clipped by 4 bases and J by 2 bases, with 14 bases between them. Germline assignment: CDR1 KGHSH and CDR2 LQKENI. This CDR3 region has 15 residues. CDR3 sequence: CASSLLQDFNTEAFF. The CDR3 DNA reads TGTGCCAGCTCACTTTTACAGGACTTCAACACTGAAGCTTTCTTT.

The gene calls are TRBV7-9 and TRBJ1-1; 7 positions match TRBD1. The J segment lost 2 bases and the V segment lost 8 bases, leaving 11 bases of the junction unmatched. The CDR3 is made up of 15 amino acids. Germline V CDR1 and CDR2: SEHNR, FQNEAQ (reference sequence). CDR3 protein: CASPLEGASNTEAFF. CDR3 DNA sequence: TGTGCCAGCCCCTTGGAGGGGGCCAGCAACACTGAAGCTTTCTTT.

This clone was detected once. The rearrangement joins TRBV11-2 to TRBJ2-1, with D hard to call. In germline, CDR1 is SGHAT, CDR2 FQNNGV. The ends were cut back, 1 base at V and 0 bases at J, with 7 bases in the middle. The CDR3 is 15 amino acids. CDR3 protein: CASSLGWDSYNEQFF. The DNA for the CDR3 is TGTGCCAGCAGCTTAGGCTGGGACTCCTACAATGAGCAGTTCTTC. The full variable domain, rest sourced from reference TRBV11-2 and TRBJ2-1, is EAGVAQSPRYKIIEKRQSVAFWCNPISGHATLYWYQQILGQGPKLLIQFQNNGVVDDSQLPKDRFSAERLKGVDSTLKIQPAKLEDSAVYLCASSLGWDSYNEQFFGPGTRLTVL.

This clone has just one count. V and J are TRBV6-5 and TRBJ2-7; D could derive from TRBD1 or TRBD2 (6 bases each). The V and J ends lost 2 bases and 5 bases respectively, with 16 bases between them. The germline V gene encodes CDR1 MNHEY and CDR2 SVGAGI. The CDR3 length is 15 residues. Written as DNA, the CDR3 is TGTGCCAGCAGTTACGCACCGAGGGGGGTCGACGAGCAGTACTTC. Its protein is CASSYAPRGVDEQYF.

This sequence joins TRBV10-1 and TRBJ2-7; D unclear. CDR1 is WNHNN, CDR2 SYGVQD, per germline (reference sequence). The ends were cut back, 8 bases at V and 4 bases at J, with 9 bases in the middle. This CDR3 region has 11 residues. The CDR3 here is CASGSVYEQYF. The CDR3 nucleotides read TGCGCCAGCGGAAGTGTATACGAGCAGTACTTC.

The table lists this clone with a count of one. This chain joins TRBV7-9 and TRBJ2-7; 8 nucleotides line up with TRBD1. Germline V gives CDR1 SEHNR, CDR2 FQNEAQ (reference sequence). The V and J ends lost 5 bases and 6 bases, in that order; junction bases with no gene match: 15. The CDR3 is made up of 16 amino acids. The CDR3 DNA reads as TGTGCCAGCAGCCCAGACTTTGGACAGGGCGGCGGCGAGCAGTACTTC. Amino acids: CASSPDFGQGGGEQYF.

The rearrangement links TRBV18 to TRBJ1-1; the D gene is possibly TRBD1 (6 bases). Trimming removed 8 bases at V and 1 base at J, with 14 bases between. The CDR3 is made up of 14 amino acids. Germline CDR1 KGHSH, CDR2 LQKENI. CDR3 coding DNA: TGTGCCAGCGACCCCGGGACAACGAACACTGAAGCTTTCTTT. It translates to CASDPGTTNTEAFF.

This clone was detected once. The rearrangement joins TRBV5-6 to TRBJ2-7, with 12 bases that match TRBD2. Trimming cost V 4 bases and J 5 bases; bases outside gene matches: 7. The CDR3 spans 15 residues. Per the germline V gene, CDR1 is SGHDT and CDR2 is YYEEEE. The CDR3 reads CASSLRLAGADEQYF. DNA for the CDR3: TGTGCCAGCAGCCTCCGACTAGCGGGGGCCGACGAGCAGTACTTC.

The J gene is TRBJ2-2, the V gene TRBV9; no firm D call. Germline V gives CDR1 SGDLS, CDR2 YYNGEE. V was pared by 0 bases and J by 7 bases, with 10 bases between. The CDR3 contains 14 residues. For the CDR3, the DNA is TGTGCCAGCAGCGTAGGGGCCTCGAGCGGGGAGCTGTTTTTT. This translates into CASSVGASSGELFF.

The rearrangement uses TRBV18 and TRBJ1-5; possibly TRBD1 for D (6 bases). The CDR3 has 14 amino acids. Between the trimmed V and J ends, which lost 6 bases and 3 bases, there was a span of 12 bases. Germline V gene data show CDR1 as KGHSH and CDR2 as LQKENI. The CDR3 here is CASSHREYNQPQHF. The CDR3 DNA follows: TGTGCCAGCTCCCACAGGGAGTACAATCAGCCCCAGCATTTT.

This clone showed up just once. The V and J genes are TRBV6-5 and TRBJ1-5; 9 bases agree with TRBD1. The CDR3 sequence is 15 residues long. The V segment lost 4 bases and the J segment 4 bases; nucleotides outside the gene matches: 5. Germline V gene lookup returns CDR1 MNHEY and CDR2 SVGAGI. Here the CDR3 reads CASSSDRGKNQPQHF. CDR3 DNA: TGTGCCAGCAGTTCGGACAGGGGTAAAAATCAGCCCCAGCATTTT.

The CDR3 loop is CASSSRLAGNTEAFF. The CDR3 bases are TGTGCCAGCAGCTCCCGACTCGCGGGGAACACTGAAGCTTTCTTT. V gene TRBV7-6 combines with J gene TRBJ1-1; no definite D call. The germline V and J ends were trimmed by 4 bases and 1 base, with 13 bases remaining between them. Germline CDR1 is SGHVS and CDR2 is FNYEAQ. The CDR3 spans 15 residues.

The chain couples TRBV14 to TRBJ2-2; D is uncertain. V dropped 6 bases and J dropped 4 bases, with 9 bases sitting between them. Germline values: CDR1 SGHDN, CDR2 FVKESK. This CDR3 has 13 residues. CDR3 DNA: TGTGCCAGCAGATCATACTCCACCGGGGAGCTGTTTTTT. It encodes CASRSYSTGELFF.

The genes are TRBV6-5 and TRBJ1-2; possibly TRBD1 for D (5 bases). The V and J ends lost 7 bases and 6 bases respectively, with 18 bases between them. Germline loops: CDR1 MNHEY, CDR2 SVGAGI. There are 14 residues in the CDR3. The CDR3 nucleotides read TGTGCCAGCACCCAAGGGGCCAACGGGAATGGCTACACCTTC. Translating gives CASTQGANGNGYTF.

CDR3 protein: CASSLGGGVQETQYF. CDR3 nucleotide sequence: TGTGCCAGCAGTTTGGGTGGCGGGGTTCAAGAGACCCAGTACTTC. V usage is TRBV27 and J usage is TRBJ2-5; D perhaps matches TRBD2 (6 bases). Germline CDR1 is MNHEY and CDR2 is SMNVEV (reference sequence). The CDR3 is 15 amino acids. Trimming pared 3 bases from V and 2 bases from J, leaving 13 bases between.

The chain recombines TRBV7-8 with TRBJ2-1; D is possibly TRBD2 (5 bases). Germline CDR1 is SGHVS and CDR2 is FQNEAQ. There are 16 residues in the CDR3. Trimming pared 2 bases from V and 0 bases from J, leaving 11 bases between. CDR3 region: CASSLRTESSYNEQFF. In nucleotides, the CDR3 is TGTGCCAGCAGCTTACGGACTGAGAGCTCCTACAATGAGCAGTTCTTC.

The chain employs TRBV6-5 and TRBJ2-2, with TRBD2 matching 11 bases. The CDR3 is 15 amino acids. Germline loops: CDR1 MNHEY, CDR2 SVGAGI. V shed 6 bases and J 4 bases; nucleotides not matched to a gene: 4. The CDR3 spells CASSPLAGGTGELFF. CDR3 in DNA: TGTGCCAGCAGCCCCCTAGCGGGAGGCACCGGGGAGCTGTTTTTT.

This clone came up once. This chain uses TRBV2 with TRBJ2-2, with 7 nucleotides matching TRBD2. Unmatched junction bases numbered 6, after V lost 6 bases and J lost 8 bases. CDR1 and CDR2 from the germline V gene are SNHLY and FYNNEI. The CDR3 runs to 13 residues. The CDR3 region is CASSGGTWGELFF. The DNA for the CDR3 is TGTGCCAGCAGCGGGGGGACGTGGGGGGAGCTGTTTTTT.

This clone has only a few counts. The chain carries TRBV5-1 and TRBJ1-1, with D uncertain. CDR1 and CDR2 from the germline V gene are SGHRS and YFSETQ. The CDR3 consists of 13 residues. V was trimmed by 4 bases and J by 1 base, leaving 8 bases between them. Here the CDR3 reads CASSNWGNTEAFF. The CDR3 DNA is TGCGCCAGCAGCAATTGGGGGAACACTGAAGCTTTCTTT. Full variable domain (remainder filled in from reference TRBV5-1 and TRBJ1-1): KAGVTQTPRYLIKTRGQQVTLSCSPISGHRSVSWYQQTPGQGLQFLFEYFSETQRNKGNFPGRFSGRQFSNSRSEMNVSTLELGDSALYLCASSNWGNTEAFFGQGTRLTVV.

This clone is a singleton in its sample. This sequence joins TRBV5-1 and TRBJ2-1; D is undetermined. The CDR3 is 18 amino acids. V was trimmed by 1 base and J by 0 bases, leaving 17 bases between them. The germline gives CDR1 SGHRS, CDR2 YFSETQ. CDR3 sequence: CASSLNKRSPHSYNEQFF. CDR3 bases: TGCGCCAGCAGCTTGAACAAACGGTCACCCCACTCCTACAATGAGCAGTTCTTC.

CDR3 sequence reads: CASSLQSSGNTIYF. The CDR3 DNA reads as TGTGCCAGCTCACTCCAGAGCTCTGGAAACACCATATATTTT. The chain has TRBV18 and TRBJ1-3; D is unresolved. CDR1 and CDR2 from the germline V gene are KGHSH and LQKENI. The CDR3 runs 14 residues. Deletions cut 4 bases from V and 0 bases from J, with 7 bases between. Full variable domain (missing parts from reference TRBV18 and TRBJ1-3): NAGVMQNPRHLVRRRGQEARLRCSPMKGHSHVYWYRQLPEEGLKFMVYLQKENIIDESGMPKERFSAEFPKEGPSILRIQQVVRGDSAAYFCASSLQSSGNTIYFGEGSWLTVV.

The chain is built from TRBV5-6 and TRBJ2-2; no definite D call. The V gene lost 1 base and the J gene lost 1 base, with 11 bases spanning the gap. CDR3 length: 16 amino acids. The V gene's germline CDR1 is SGHDT and CDR2 YYEEEE. The CDR3 region is CASSLNTLLNTGELFF. The CDR3 region has the DNA TGTGCCAGCAGCTTGAATACCCTCCTGAACACCGGGGAGCTGTTTTTT.

The rearrangement uses TRBV10-2 and TRBJ1-5, with 12 bases matching TRBD1. The germline V gene has CDR1 WSHSY and CDR2 SAAADI. This CDR3 is 17 amino acids long. V was clipped by 0 bases and J by 5 bases; unmatched bases: 5. CDR3 region: CASSESWGTGGDQPQHF. The CDR3 bases are TGCGCCAGCAGTGAGTCTTGGGGGACAGGGGGCGATCAGCCCCAGCATTTT.

V usage is TRBV11-1 and J usage is TRBJ2-3; tentative D call: TRBD2 (6 bases). The CDR3 is 16 amino acids. Germline V gives CDR1 SGHAT, CDR2 FQDESV (reference sequence). Between the trimmed V and J ends, which lost 5 bases and 2 bases, there was a span of 17 bases. The CDR3 DNA sequence: TGTGCCAGCAGCCCTAGGGACTTCTATTCCACAGATACGCAGTATTTT. Amino acids: CASSPRDFYSTDTQYF. The variable domain in full, with the rest retrieved from reference TRBV11-1 and TRBJ2-3, is EAEVAQSPRYKITEKSQAVAFWCDPISGHATLYWYRQILGQGPELLVQFQDESVVDDSQLPKDRFSAERLKGVDSTLKIQPAELGDSAMYLCASSPRDFYSTDTQYFGPGTRLTVL.

This clone has just one count. The chain recombines TRBV6-1 with TRBJ2-7, with 11 nucleotides matching TRBD2. CDR3 length: 15 residues. CDR1 MNHNS and CDR2 SASEGT come from the germline V gene. The J segment lost 2 bases and the V segment lost 3 bases, leaving 3 bases of the junction unmatched. The CDR3 bases are TGTGCCAGCAGTGAGATAGCGGGAGGGGCCTACGAGCAGTACTTC. This translates into CASSEIAGGAYEQYF.

V is TRBV5-6 and J is TRBJ2-5; D call uncertain. The CDR3 extends over 11 amino acids. CDR1 is SGHDT, CDR2 YYEEEE, per germline. The ends were cut back, 3 bases at V and 7 bases at J, with 7 bases in the middle. The CDR3, as DNA: TGTGCCAGCAGCTCATCCGGGACCCAGTACTTC. Translated: CASSSSGTQYF. The full variable domain, completed using reference TRBV5-6 and TRBJ2-5, is DAGVTQSPTHLIKTRGQQVTLRCSPKSGHDTVSWYQQALGQGPQFIFQYYEEEERQRGNFPDRFSGHQFPNYSSELNVNALLLGDSALYLCASSSSGTQYFGPGTRLLVL.

V and J are TRBV18 and TRBJ2-5; D is ambiguous. This CDR3 has 16 amino acids. Trimming cost V 3 bases and J 5 bases, with 19 bases left between them. CDR1 and CDR2 (germline): KGHSH, LQKENI. CDR3 nucleotide sequence: TGTGCCAGCTCACCTCCCTCACAGAGCCTAGGGGAGACCCAGTACTTC. Its protein product is CASSPPSQSLGETQYF.

This chain joins TRBV29-1 and TRBJ1-2; D may be TRBD1 (5 bases). CDR1 and CDR2 (germline): SQVTM, ANQGSEA. The CDR3 is made up of 12 amino acids. V dropped 3 bases and J dropped 5 bases, with 10 bases sitting between them. CDR3 protein: CSVEQGLYGYTF. The DNA of the CDR3 is TGCAGCGTTGAGCAGGGTTTGTATGGCTACACCTTC. Combining the CDR3 with reference TRBV29-1 and TRBJ1-2 gives the whole variable domain SAVISQKPSRDICQRGTSLTIQCQVDSQVTMMFWYRQQPGQSLTLIATANQGSEATYESGFVIDKFPISRPNLTFSTLTVSNMSPEDSSIYLCSVEQGLYGYTFGSGTRLTVV.